This T cell receptor beta chain was sequenced in a study of persistence of HIV-infected CD4 T cells. V lost 4 bases and J 4 bases, leaving 11 bases between the germline ends. This CDR3 is 14 amino acids long. Germline-derived CDR1 and CDR2 are LGHDT and YNNKEL (reference sequence). This clone has only one observation. Its matching antigen is unknown. An overlapping HIV-1 Gag peptide pool stimulated these cells at about 0.91 ug/peptide/mL. CD4+ T cells upregulating both CD40 ligand and CD69 were sorted as responding cells. CD8-depleted PBMCs were stimulated 15 to 20 hours with anti-CD28/CD49d costimulation, CD40-blocking antibody and enfuvirtide. The libraries were made with immunoSEQ version 4 in survey mode. Sequencing used immunoSEQ multiplex PCR; TCRdb keeps in-frame clones, though not all of them. The sample has under 35,000 clones; less than 75% are singletons. Points from the study as a whole: Antigen-responding cells were enriched for degenerate expanded CDR3beta sequences.

The TCR originated in an adult man with HIV who was CMV-seropositive. The chain employs TRBV3-1 (or the pseudogene TRBV3-2) and TRBJ1-5, with D possibly TRBD1 on 6 matching bases. Sequences were derived from CD4+ T cells sorted from PBMCs after roughly 18-hour stimulation, sampled from a patient who received antiretroviral therapy. CDR3 amino acids: CASSLSTGNQPQHF. The CDR3 DNA sequence: TGTGCCAGCAGCCTATCGACAGGTAATCAGCCCCAGCATTTT.